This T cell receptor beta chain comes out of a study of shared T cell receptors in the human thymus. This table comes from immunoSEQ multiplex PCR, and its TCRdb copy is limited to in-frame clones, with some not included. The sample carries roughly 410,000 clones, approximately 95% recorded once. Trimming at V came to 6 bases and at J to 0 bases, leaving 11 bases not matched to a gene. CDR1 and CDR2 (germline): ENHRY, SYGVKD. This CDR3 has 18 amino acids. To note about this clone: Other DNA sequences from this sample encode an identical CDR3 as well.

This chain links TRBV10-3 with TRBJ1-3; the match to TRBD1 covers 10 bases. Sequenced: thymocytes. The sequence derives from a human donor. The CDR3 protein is CAIRVGQGPIYSGNTIYF. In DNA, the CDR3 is TGTGCCATCAGGGTGGGACAGGGGCCAATTTACTCTGGAAACACCATATATTTT.